Listed here is a single T cell receptor beta chain. The target antigen is unknown. Here immunoSEQ multiplex PCR was the method, and the copy in TCRdb shows in-frame clones only, minus some. Among about 76,000 clones listed, 70% to 90% were seen once. The length of the CDR3 is 15 residues. Germline V gene sequence: CDR1 MNHEY, CDR2 SVGAGI. Trimming took 5 bases from V and 2 from J; bases not matched to a gene: 6. This entry comes from a study of T cell responses to AZD1222 COVID-19 vaccine. Study-wide results and limits: Recipients of AZD1222 seropositive at baseline numbered only 6 or 7. Sampled repertoires all dated from after the peak T cell response. Close to half of all spike-specific TCRs reportedly target regions of the variants that are unmutated. Donors were chiefly white British, with a greater number of females, and clonal diversity was perhaps underestimated.

Source: peripheral blood, taken on day 0 of AZD1222 vaccination. The rearrangement uses TRBV6-5 and TRBJ1-5; 7 positions agree with TRBD1. The receptor comes from an adult in good health. The CDR3 is CASSRQGFGNQPQHF. The CDR3 DNA is TGTGCCAGCAGTCGACAGGGATTCGGCAATCAGCCCCAGCATTTT.